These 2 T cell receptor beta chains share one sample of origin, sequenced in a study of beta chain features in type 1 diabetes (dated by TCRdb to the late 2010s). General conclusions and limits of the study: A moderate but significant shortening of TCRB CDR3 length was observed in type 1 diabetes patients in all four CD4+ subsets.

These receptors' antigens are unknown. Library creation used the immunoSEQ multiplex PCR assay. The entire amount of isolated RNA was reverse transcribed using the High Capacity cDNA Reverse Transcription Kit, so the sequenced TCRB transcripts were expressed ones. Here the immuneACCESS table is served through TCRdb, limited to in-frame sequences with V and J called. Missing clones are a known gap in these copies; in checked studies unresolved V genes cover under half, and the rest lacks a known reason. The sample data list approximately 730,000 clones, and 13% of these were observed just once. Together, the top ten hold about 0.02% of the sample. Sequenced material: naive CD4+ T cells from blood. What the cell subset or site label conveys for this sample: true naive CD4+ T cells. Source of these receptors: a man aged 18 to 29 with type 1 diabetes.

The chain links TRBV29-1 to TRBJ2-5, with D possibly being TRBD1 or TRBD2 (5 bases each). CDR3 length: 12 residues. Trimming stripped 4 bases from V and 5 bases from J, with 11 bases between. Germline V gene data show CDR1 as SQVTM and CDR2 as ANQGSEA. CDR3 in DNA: TGCAGCGTTGTTGGGGGTACGGAGACCCAGTACTTC. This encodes CSVVGGTETQYF.

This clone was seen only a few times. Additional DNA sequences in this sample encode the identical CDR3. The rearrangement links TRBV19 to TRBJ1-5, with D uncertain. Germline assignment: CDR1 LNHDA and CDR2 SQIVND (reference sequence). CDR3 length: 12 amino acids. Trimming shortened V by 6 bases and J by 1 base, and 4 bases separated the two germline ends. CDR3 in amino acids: CASRDSNQPQHF. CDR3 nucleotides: TGTGCCAGTAGGGACAGCAATCAGCCCCAGCATTTT.